A selection of T cell receptor beta chains follows, all from one sample in a study of blood T cell repertoires in COVID-19. The table came from immunoSEQ multiplex PCR; TCRdb's copy has only in-frame clones and leaves some out. The profile shows approximately 180,000 clones, 75% to 95% of them singletons. The sample taken for sequencing was peripheral blood. The receptors were sampled from a man aged 45-65 years with acute or convalescent COVID-19. Each CDR3 is given with its conserved first and last residue. A D gene is named only where the DNA matches it firmly. Size is stated for part of the rows, as once, few or many counts, or as a class when the clone is expanded.

J gene | D gene | V gene | clone size | CDR3 protein | CDR3 DNA
TRBJ2-1 | . | TRBV5-4 | . | CASRAGPTLSNEQFF | TGTGCCAGCAGGGCGGGACCCACCCTCTCCAATGAGCAGTTCTTC
TRBJ2-1 | TRBD2 | TRBV11-2 | . | CASRRAGSDYNEQFF | TGTGCCAGCAGGCGAGCGGGGTCGGATTACAATGAGCAGTTCTTC
TRBJ1-1 | . | TRBV28 | . | CASSQGGQGNTEAFF | TGTGCCAGCAGTCAAGGAGGGCAGGGTAACACTGAAGCTTTCTTT
TRBJ1-1 | TRBD1 | TRBV5-1 | . | CASSQATGAGTEAFF | TGCGCCAGCAGCCAAGCTACAGGGGCGGGCACTGAAGCTTTCTTT
TRBJ1-1 | . | TRBV5-1 | . | CASSLAISRTEAFF | TGCGCCAGCAGCTTGGCCATCTCTCGGACTGAAGCTTTCTTT
TRBJ2-1 | TRBD1 | TRBV5-1 | once | CASSQDRGRTNEQFF | TGCGCCAGCAGCCAGGACAGGGGAAGGACCAATGAGCAGTTCTTC
TRBJ2-5 | TRBD1 | TRBV29-1 | . | CSVGDSQETQYF | TGCAGCGTTGGGGACAGCCAAGAGACCCAGTACTTC
TRBJ2-3 | TRBD2 | TRBV6-5 | . | CASSYSTSGRTDTQYF | TGTGCCAGCAGTTACTCAACTAGCGGGAGAACAGATACGCAGTATTTT
TRBJ1-6 | TRBD1 | TRBV27 | . | CASRDGQGRASPLHF | TGTGCCAGCAGGGACGGACAGGGGCGCGCCTCACCCCTCCACTTT
TRBJ2-1 | . | TRBV3-1/TRBV3-2 | . | CASSQIEGEQFF | TGTGCCAGCAGCCAGATTGAGGGTGAGCAGTTCTTC
TRBJ2-2 | . | TRBV5-4 | . | CASSGVPSRNTGELFF | TGTGCCAGCAGCGGAGTCCCTAGCCGGAACACCGGGGAGCTGTTTTTT
TRBJ2-3 | TRBD2 | TRBV11-3 | once | CASSYTSGTDTQYF | TGTGCCAGCAGCTACACTAGCGGCACAGATACGCAGTATTTT
TRBJ1-2 | . | TRBV29-1 | . | CSAVTSAGYGYTF | TGCAGCGCCGTGACATCGGCGGGTTATGGCTACACCTTC
TRBJ1-2 | . | TRBV28 | . | CASSLMPGGRGYTF | TGTGCCAGCAGTTTAATGCCTGGAGGGCGTGGCTACACCTTC
TRBJ2-2 | TRBD1 | TRBV6-2/TRBV6-3 | . | CASSPDREGELFF | TGTGCCAGCAGTCCCGACAGGGAAGGGGAGCTGTTTTTT
TRBJ1-6 | TRBD1 | TRBV19 | once | CASSTPGTGPNSPLHF | TGTGCCAGTAGTACCCCCGGGACAGGGCCGAATTCACCCCTCCACTTT
TRBJ1-4 | . | TRBV19 | . | CASSIARASNEKLFF | TGTGCCAGTAGTATAGCCCGAGCGAGTAATGAAAAACTGTTTTTT
TRBJ2-2 | TRBD2 | TRBV7-3 | . | CASSSRGGRWSTGELFF | TGTGCCAGCAGCTCTCGGGGGGGCCGATGGTCTACCGGGGAGCTGTTTTTT
TRBJ2-1 | TRBD2 | TRBV7-3 | . | CASSLSGNNNEQFF | TGTGCCAGCAGCTTGAGCGGGAATAACAATGAGCAGTTCTTC
TRBJ1-4 | . | TRBV18 | . | CASSPAGQPNEKLFF | TGTGCCAGCTCACCGGCCGGACAGCCTAATGAAAAACTGTTTTTT
TRBJ2-7 | . | TRBV19 | few | CASREAGTASYEQYF | TGTGCCAGTAGGGAGGCGGGGACAGCTTCCTACGAGCAGTACTTC
TRBJ1-1 | . | TRBV7-9 | . | CASSLGAAGTEAFF | TGTGCCAGCAGCTTAGGGGCTGCGGGCACTGAAGCTTTCTTT
TRBJ2-3 | TRBD2 | TRBV29-1 | . | CSVEVGNSGGVTDTQYF | TGCAGCGTTGAAGTGGGTAATAGCGGGGGAGTTACAGATACGCAGTATTTT
TRBJ1-5 | . | TRBV5-5 | few | CASSFRDTDLGQHF | TGTGCCAGCAGCTTCCGGGACACAGATTTAGGCCAGCATTTT
TRBJ1-6 | . | TRBV27 | . | CASSWGVLGNSPLHF | TGTGCCAGCAGCTGGGGAGTCCTAGGGAATTCACCCCTCCACTTT
TRBJ1-4 | TRBD1 | TRBV2 | . | CASSLGQEKLFF | TGTGCCAGCAGTTTGGGACAGGAAAAACTGTTTTTT
TRBJ1-2 | TRBD1 | TRBV19 | few | CASSHSDRGLVYGYTF | TGTGCCAGTAGTCATTCGGACAGGGGGCTCGTCTATGGCTACACCTTC
TRBJ1-2 | . | TRBV21-1 | . | CASSCTRCKKHGYTF | TGTGCCAGCAGCTGTACGCGGTGTAAAAAGCATGGCTACACCTTC
TRBJ2-1 | TRBD2 | TRBV18 | . | CASSPGLSLYNEQFF | TGTGCCAGCTCACCGGGACTAAGTCTCTACAATGAGCAGTTCTTC
TRBJ2-7 | . | TRBV30 | . | CAWNRLLSGEQYF | TGTGCCTGGAATAGACTACTTTCGGGCGAGCAGTACTTC
TRBJ2-3 | TRBD2 | TRBV18 | . | CASSPGLAGPTDTQYF | TGTGCCAGCTCACCAGGACTAGCGGGGCCCACAGATACGCAGTATTTT
TRBJ2-5 | TRBD1 | TRBV3-1/TRBV3-2 | . | CASSQRDRGLETQYF | TGTGCCAGCAGCCAAAGGGACAGGGGGCTTGAGACCCAGTACTTC
TRBJ1-4 | . | TRBV19 | . | CASRLQGNEKLFF | TGTGCCAGTAGGCTCCAGGGTAATGAAAAACTGTTTTTT
TRBJ1-5 | . | TRBV18 | . | CASSPGTQGNQPQHF | TGTGCCAGCTCACCGGGGACACAGGGCAATCAGCCCCAGCATTTT
TRBJ2-7 | TRBD1 | TRBV6-5 | . | CASSKTGTGGYEQYF | TGTGCCAGCAGTAAGACCGGGACAGGGGGCTACGAGCAGTACTTC
TRBJ2-1 | TRBD1 | TRBV19 | . | CASSIIQGISEQFF | TGTGCCAGTAGTATCATACAGGGGATAAGTGAGCAGTTCTTC
TRBJ2-1 | TRBD2 | TRBV3-1/TRBV3-2 | . | CASTLRAGGQGNEQFF | TGTGCCAGCACCTTACGCGCGGGGGGGCAGGGTAATGAGCAGTTCTTC
TRBJ1-5 | . | TRBV10-3 | . | CAISDTDKPYQPQHF | TGTGCCATCAGTGATACGGACAAACCCTATCAGCCCCAGCATTTT
TRBJ1-1 | . | TRBV5-1 | . | CASSSNMNTEAFF | TGCGCCAGCAGCTCAAACATGAACACTGAAGCTTTCTTT
TRBJ2-5 | TRBD1 | TRBV5-1 | . | CASSLGTGLETQYF | TGCGCCAGCAGCTTGGGGACAGGGCTAGAGACCCAGTACTTC
TRBJ1-6 | . | TRBV10-3 | . | CAISESWGVDNSPLHF | TGTGCCATCAGTGAGTCGTGGGGGGTGGATAATTCACCCCTCCACTTT
TRBJ1-5 | TRBD1 | TRBV18 | . | CASSPTGRGGNQPQHF | TGTGCCAGCTCCCCGACAGGGCGTGGGGGCAATCAGCCCCAGCATTTT
TRBJ1-6 | . | TRBV7-2 | . | CASSSPGFNSPLHF | TGTGCCAGCAGCTCGCCAGGTTTTAATTCACCCCTCCACTTT
TRBJ2-7 | TRBD1 | TRBV5-1 | . | CASSSGTGGLYEQYF | TGCGCCAGCAGCTCGGGGACAGGGGGCTTGTACGAGCAGTACTTC
TRBJ2-5 | . | TRBV2 | . | CASSLEVAGNQETQYF | TGTGCCAGCAGCCTTGAGGTGGCAGGGAACCAAGAGACCCAGTACTTC
TRBJ1-1 | TRBD1 | TRBV27 | . | CASSFTRGLYTEAFF | TGTGCCAGCAGTTTTACCAGGGGGTTGTACACTGAAGCTTTCTTT
TRBJ1-5 | TRBD1 | TRBV19 | . | CASSVQGGNQPQHF | TGTGCCAGTAGTGTACAGGGGGGCAATCAGCCCCAGCATTTT